Listed here are 9 T cell receptor beta chains from one sample, sequenced in a study of metastatic and nonmetastatic thyroid tumors. MiXCR re-clonotyped the PCR reads for TCRdb. The repertoire includes tens of thousands of clones, 20% to 25% of them detected once, and 4% to 5.5% sits in the top ten. Thyroid surgery was preceded by no treatment in any patient. Sequencing was carried out using adjacent normal tissue. These receptors all come from a female donor with papillary thyroid cancer or a benign thyroid nodule (not recorded which). Some clones in this sample may be carry-over from other donors' samples.

This clone was seen many times. CDR3 amino acids: CSARGLRRSDSQETQYF. CDR3 DNA sequence: TGCAGTGCTAGAGGTTTAAGGAGGTCAGATTCCCAAGAGACCCAGTACTTC. The chain combines TRBV20-1 with TRBJ2-5; TRBD2 is a possible D gene (5 bases). The CDR3 runs to 17 residues. V was trimmed by 1 base and J by 1 base, leaving 19 bases between them. Germline assignment: CDR1 DFQATT and CDR2 SNEGSKA (reference sequence).

V usage is TRBV3-1 and J usage is TRBJ2-2; the D call may be TRBD1 or TRBD2 (5 bases each). CDR1 is LGHDT and CDR2 is YNNKEL in the germline V gene (reference sequence). CDR3 size: 13 residues. Trimming removed 4 bases from V and 4 bases from J, with 7 bases in between. The CDR3 DNA is TGTGCCAGCAGCCTGAGGGGCACCGGGGAGCTGTTTTTT. Translating gives CASSLRGTGELFF. The whole variable domain, filled in from reference TRBV3-1 and TRBJ2-2, reads DTAVSQTPKYLVTQMGNDKSIKCEQNLGHDTMYWYKQDSKKFLKIMFSYNNKELIINETVPNRFSPKSPDKAHLNLHINSLELGDSAVYFCASSLRGTGELFFGEGSRLTVL.

The chain joins TRBV4-2 to TRBJ2-7, with 8 positions matching TRBD2. The junction had 7 bases not matched to a gene; V was cut back by 3 bases and J by 3 bases. Germline CDR1 is LGHNA and CDR2 is YNFKEQ. The CDR3 sequence is 15 residues long. The CDR3, as DNA: TGTGCCAGCAGCCAGGCTGAAGGGACTAGCTACGAGCAGTACTTC. Translated, it gives CASSQAEGTSYEQYF.

This clone was observed at least ten times. One end of the junction does not line up with germline, which may come from a read error. The chain has TRBV5-1 and TRBJ1-5, with D possibly being TRBD1 (5 bases). In germline, CDR1 is SGHRS, CDR2 YFSETQ. The CDR3 spans 13 residues. CDR3 loop: CASSLAWGQPQHF. The DNA of the CDR3 is TGCGCCAGCAGTTTGGCTTGGGGGCAGCCCCAGCATTTT.

The V and J genes are TRBV5-1 and TRBJ1-2; 10 bases map to TRBD1. Germline values: CDR1 SGHRS, CDR2 YFSETQ. V lost 4 bases to trimming and J lost 0 bases; unmatched junction nucleotides: 6. The CDR3 extends over 16 amino acids. The CDR3 nucleotides are TGCGCCAGCAGCCCCTATGGACAGGGGGCTAACTATGGCTACACCTTC. The encoded protein is CASSPYGQGANYGYTF.

Ten or more counts support this clone. The chain is built from TRBV11-3 and TRBJ1-1, with D uncertain. CDR3 size: 16 residues. CDR1 SGHNT and CDR2 YENEEA come from the germline V gene. Trimming left V 2 bases short and J 7 bases short, with 20 bases between. The CDR3 nucleotides are TGTGCCAGCAGCTTACATACTCCCCTCGGGTCGGGTGAAGCTTTCTTT. Protein product: CASSLHTPLGSGEAFF.

There are many counts of this clone. The V gene is TRBV10-3, the J gene TRBJ2-1; 8 bases agree with TRBD1. Losses at the gene ends were 5 bases for V and 7 bases for J; bases not matched to a gene: 1. The CDR3 extends over 12 amino acids. CDR1 ENHRY and CDR2 SYGVKD come from the germline V gene. CDR3: CAISRQGNEQFF. The CDR3 DNA follows: TGTGCCATCAGTCGACAGGGGAATGAGCAGTTCTTC.

This clone was seen at least ten times. This sample includes further DNA sequences coding for the same CDR3. The chain links TRBV27 to TRBJ2-7, with 11 nucleotides matching TRBD2. CDR1 and CDR2 from the germline V gene are MNHEY and SMNVEV (reference sequence). This CDR3 comprises 18 residues. J was trimmed by 4 bases and V by 5 bases; bases with no gene match: 16. The CDR3 reads CASSQAEGTSGAPYEQYF. The CDR3 bases are TGTGCCAGCAGTCAGGCCGAGGGGACTAGCGGAGCCCCTTACGAGCAGTACTTC.

There are many counts of this clone. The chain uses TRBV20-1 and TRBJ2-1, with D unclear. Trimming cost V 1 base and J 4 bases, with 8 bases left between them. Germline lookup yields CDR1 DFQATT and CDR2 SNEGSKA (reference sequence). This CDR3 has 13 amino acids. Here the CDR3 reads CSARGPFYNEQFF. CDR3 bases: TGCAGTGCTAGAGGGCCCTTTTACAATGAGCAGTTCTTC.